This entry describes one TCR beta chain. Antigen specificity is unknown. The CDR3 runs 13 residues. Germline V gene data show CDR1 as MNHEY and CDR2 as SVGAGI. V lost 2 bases to trimming and J lost 2 bases, with 6 bases between them. The data belong to a study of shared clonotypes between healthy human individuals. Points from the study as a whole: Despite large depth, rarefaction showed incomplete sorted-subset sequencing.

The method was immunoSEQ multiplex PCR; TCRdb's version includes in-frame clones alone and lacks a portion of them. The table includes about 2 million clones, approximately 95% detected once. This chain uses TRBV6-5 with TRBJ1-2; D gene unclear. Sequencing input: naive CD4+ T cells sorted from blood. Subset defined: CD45RA+ positively selected. The clonotype was recovered from a man aged 18 to 29 in good health. The CDR3 reads CASSYDKNYGYTF. Here the CDR3 DNA reads TGTGCCAGCAGTTACGACAAGAACTATGGCTACACCTTC.